This T cell receptor beta chain was identified in a study of cytomegalovirus exposure and HLA in healthy donors. Overall study: T cells numbering about 179 million yielded roughly 120 million unique TCR beta sequences in an earlier analysis. Overall study results and limits: The analysis excluded some indistinguishable V segments, including TRBV6-2 and TRBV6-3. An analysis that was carried out later associated some 17,000 TCR beta sequences with HLA alleles at 0.05 false discovery rate. In a later analysis, the majority of CMV-associated beta chains seemingly showed HLA restriction.

V dropped 10 bases and J dropped 2 bases, with 15 bases sitting between them. Looked up from germline, CDR1 is LNHDA and CDR2 is SQIVND (reference sequence). The CDR3 extends over 13 amino acids. Researchers ran the PCR with 60 Vbeta and 13 Jbeta primers. Data came from immunoSEQ multiplex PCR; TCRdb stores just in-frame clones and leaves some out. The sample lists roughly 140,000 clones; around 79% were seen once. Details on this clone: Its cognate antigen is unknown.

This chain joins TRBV19 and TRBJ2-7, with a tentative D call TRBD2 (5 bases). Sequencing was performed on PBMCs. The TCR was taken from a man younger than 35 in good health and CMV-seronegative. CDR3 protein: CATSADSAYEQYF. CDR3 nucleotide sequence: TGTGCCACCAGCGCGGATAGCGCCTACGAGCAGTACTTC.